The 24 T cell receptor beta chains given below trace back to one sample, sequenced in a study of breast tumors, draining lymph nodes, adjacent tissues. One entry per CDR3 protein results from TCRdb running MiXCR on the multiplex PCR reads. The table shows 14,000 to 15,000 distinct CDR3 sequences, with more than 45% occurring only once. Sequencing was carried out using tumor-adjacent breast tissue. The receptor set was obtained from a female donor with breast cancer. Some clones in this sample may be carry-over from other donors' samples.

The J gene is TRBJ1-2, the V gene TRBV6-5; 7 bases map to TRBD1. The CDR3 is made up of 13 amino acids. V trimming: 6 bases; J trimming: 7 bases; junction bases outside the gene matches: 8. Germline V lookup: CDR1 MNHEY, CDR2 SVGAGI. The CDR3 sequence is CASRLDRSSGYTF. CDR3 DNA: TGTGCCAGCAGGCTGGACAGGTCTAGTGGCTACACCTTC.

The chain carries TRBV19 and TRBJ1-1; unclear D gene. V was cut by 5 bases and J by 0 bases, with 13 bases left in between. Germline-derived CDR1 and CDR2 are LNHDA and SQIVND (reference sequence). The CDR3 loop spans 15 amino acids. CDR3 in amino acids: CASSPSGVMNTEAFF. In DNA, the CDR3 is TGTGCCAGTAGTCCTAGCGGCGTTATGAACACTGAAGCTTTCTTT.

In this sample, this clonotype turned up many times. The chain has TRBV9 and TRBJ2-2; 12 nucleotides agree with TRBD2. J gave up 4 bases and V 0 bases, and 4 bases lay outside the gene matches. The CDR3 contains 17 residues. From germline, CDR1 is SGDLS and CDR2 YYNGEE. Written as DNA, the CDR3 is TGTGCCAGCAGCGTAGTTGGACTAGCGGGGCTCACCGGGGAGCTGTTTTTT. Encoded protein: CASSVVGLAGLTGELFF. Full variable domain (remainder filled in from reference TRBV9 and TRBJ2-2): DSGVTQTPKHLITATGQRVTLRCSPRSGDLSVYWYQQSLDQGLQFLIQYYNGEERAKGNILERFSAQQFPDLHSELNLSSLELGDSALYFCASSVVGLAGLTGELFFGEGSRLTVL.

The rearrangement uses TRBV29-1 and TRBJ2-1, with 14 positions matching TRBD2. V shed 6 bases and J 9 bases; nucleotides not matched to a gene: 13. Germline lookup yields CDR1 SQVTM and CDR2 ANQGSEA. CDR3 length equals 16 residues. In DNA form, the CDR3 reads TGCAGCGTAGGGACTAGCGGGGGTGGAACGTCACGTGAGCAGTTCTTC. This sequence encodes CSVGTSGGGTSREQFF.

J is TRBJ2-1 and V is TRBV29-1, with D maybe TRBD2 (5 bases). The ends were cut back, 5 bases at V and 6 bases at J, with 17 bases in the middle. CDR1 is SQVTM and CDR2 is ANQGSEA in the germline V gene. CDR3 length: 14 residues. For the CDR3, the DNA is TGCAGCGTTAGAGTGGACTGGCGAATCAATGAGCAGTTCTTC. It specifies CSVRVDWRINEQFF.

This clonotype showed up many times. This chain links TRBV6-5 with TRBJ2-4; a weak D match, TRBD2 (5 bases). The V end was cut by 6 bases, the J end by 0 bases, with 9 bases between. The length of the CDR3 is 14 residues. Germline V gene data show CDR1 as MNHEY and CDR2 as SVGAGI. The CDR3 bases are TGTGCCAGCAGCTACGGACTAGCCAAAAACATTCAGTACTTC. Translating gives CASSYGLAKNIQYF.

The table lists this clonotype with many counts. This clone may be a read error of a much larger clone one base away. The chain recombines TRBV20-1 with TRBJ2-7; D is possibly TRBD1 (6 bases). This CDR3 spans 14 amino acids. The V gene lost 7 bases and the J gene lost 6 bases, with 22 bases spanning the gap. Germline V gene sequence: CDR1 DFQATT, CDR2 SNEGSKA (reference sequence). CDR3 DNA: TGCAGTGTCCCCAAGGGCAGGGGCGACTCCGAGCAGTACTTC. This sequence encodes CSVPKGRGDSEQYF.

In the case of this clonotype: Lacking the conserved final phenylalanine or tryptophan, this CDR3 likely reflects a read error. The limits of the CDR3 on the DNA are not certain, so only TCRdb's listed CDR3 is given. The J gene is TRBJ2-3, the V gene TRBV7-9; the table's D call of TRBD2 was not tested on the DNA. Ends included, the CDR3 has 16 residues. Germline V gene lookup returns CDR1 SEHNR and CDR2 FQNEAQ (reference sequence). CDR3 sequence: CASSGGPGSGSYPPIN.

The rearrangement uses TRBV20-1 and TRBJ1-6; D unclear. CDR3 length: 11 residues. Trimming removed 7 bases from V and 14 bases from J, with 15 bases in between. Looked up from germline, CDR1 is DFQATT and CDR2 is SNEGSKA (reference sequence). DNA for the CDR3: TGCAGTGGCTGGGAGGTGGGATCCCTCCACTTT. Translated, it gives CSGWEVGSLHF.

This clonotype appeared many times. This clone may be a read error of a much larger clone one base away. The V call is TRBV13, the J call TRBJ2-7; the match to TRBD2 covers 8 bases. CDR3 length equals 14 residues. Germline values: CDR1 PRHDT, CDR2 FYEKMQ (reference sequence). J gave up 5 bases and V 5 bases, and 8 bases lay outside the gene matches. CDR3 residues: CASSPQRELNEQYF. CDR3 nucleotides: TGTGCCAGCAGCCCCCAGCGGGAGCTCAACGAGCAGTACTTC.

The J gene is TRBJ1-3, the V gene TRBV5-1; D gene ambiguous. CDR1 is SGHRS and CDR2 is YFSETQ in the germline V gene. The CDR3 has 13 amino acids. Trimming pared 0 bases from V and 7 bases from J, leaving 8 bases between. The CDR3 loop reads CASSLDFRNTIYF. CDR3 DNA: TGCGCCAGCAGCTTGGATTTTAGGAACACCATATATTTT.

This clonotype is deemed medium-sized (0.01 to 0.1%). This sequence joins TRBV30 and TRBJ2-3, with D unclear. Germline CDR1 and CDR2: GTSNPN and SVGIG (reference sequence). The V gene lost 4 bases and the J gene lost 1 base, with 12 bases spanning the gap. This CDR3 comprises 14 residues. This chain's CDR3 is CAWKLGVGTDTQYF. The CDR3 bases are TGTGCCTGGAAATTGGGCGTTGGCACAGATACGCAGTATTTT.

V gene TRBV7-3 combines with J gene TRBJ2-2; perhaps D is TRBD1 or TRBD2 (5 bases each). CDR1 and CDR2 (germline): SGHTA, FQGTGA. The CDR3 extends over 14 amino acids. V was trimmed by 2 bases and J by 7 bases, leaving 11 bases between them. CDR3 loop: CASSLWQGDGELFF. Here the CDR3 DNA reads TGTGCCAGCAGCTTATGGCAGGGAGACGGGGAGCTGTTTTTT.

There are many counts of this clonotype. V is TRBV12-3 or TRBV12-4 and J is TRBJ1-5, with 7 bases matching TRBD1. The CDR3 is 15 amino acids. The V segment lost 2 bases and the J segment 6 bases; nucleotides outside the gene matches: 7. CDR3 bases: TGTGCCAGCAGTTTAAGAGGGGGCGCGGGTCAGCCCCAGCATTTT. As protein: CASSLRGGAGQPQHF.

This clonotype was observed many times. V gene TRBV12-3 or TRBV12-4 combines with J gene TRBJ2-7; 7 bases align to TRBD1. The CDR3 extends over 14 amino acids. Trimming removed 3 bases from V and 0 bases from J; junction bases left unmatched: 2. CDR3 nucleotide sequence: TGTGCCAGCAGTTTGGGGACAGCCTCCTACGAGCAGTACTTC. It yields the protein CASSLGTASYEQYF.

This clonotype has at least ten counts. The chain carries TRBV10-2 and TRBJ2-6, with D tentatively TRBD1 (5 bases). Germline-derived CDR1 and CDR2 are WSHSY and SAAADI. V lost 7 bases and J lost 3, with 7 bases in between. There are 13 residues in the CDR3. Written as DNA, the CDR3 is TGCGCCAGCACGGACAATGGGGCCAACGTCCTGACTTTC. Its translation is CASTDNGANVLTF.

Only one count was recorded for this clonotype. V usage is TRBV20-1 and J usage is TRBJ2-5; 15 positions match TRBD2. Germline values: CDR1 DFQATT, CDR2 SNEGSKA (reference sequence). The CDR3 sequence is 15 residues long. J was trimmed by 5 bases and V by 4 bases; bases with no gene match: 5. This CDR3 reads CSAMWTSGGAETQYF. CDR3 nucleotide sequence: TGCAGTGCTATGTGGACTAGCGGGGGGGCTGAGACCCAGTACTTC.

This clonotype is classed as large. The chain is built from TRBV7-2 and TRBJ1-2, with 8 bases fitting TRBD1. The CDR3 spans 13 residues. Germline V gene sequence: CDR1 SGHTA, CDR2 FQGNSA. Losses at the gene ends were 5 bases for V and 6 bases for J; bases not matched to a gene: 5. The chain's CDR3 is CASSPRTGNGYTF. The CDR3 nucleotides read TGTGCCAGCAGCCCCCGGACAGGGAATGGCTACACCTTC.

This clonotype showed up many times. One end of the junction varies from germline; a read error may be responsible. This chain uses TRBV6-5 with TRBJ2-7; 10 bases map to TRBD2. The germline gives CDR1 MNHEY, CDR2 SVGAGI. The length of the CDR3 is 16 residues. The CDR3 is CASSHSITSGVYEQYF. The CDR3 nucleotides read TGTGCCAGCAGTCACTCGATAACTAGCGGGGTCTACGAGCAGTACTTC.

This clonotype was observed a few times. CDR3 DNA sequence: TGTGCCAGCAGGGACAGCTTGAACACTGAAGCTTTCTTT. Amino acids: CASRDSLNTEAFF. The V and J genes are TRBV6-2 or TRBV6-3 and TRBJ1-1, with TRBD1 as a possible D gene (6 bases). The CDR3 is made up of 13 amino acids. V shed 6 bases and J shed 0 bases, with 8 bases lying between them. From germline, CDR1 is MNHEY and CDR2 SVGEGT.

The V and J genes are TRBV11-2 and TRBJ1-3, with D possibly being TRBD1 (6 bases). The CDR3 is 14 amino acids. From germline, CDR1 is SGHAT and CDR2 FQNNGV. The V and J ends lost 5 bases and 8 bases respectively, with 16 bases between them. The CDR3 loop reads CASSPMGGADTIYF. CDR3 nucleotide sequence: TGTGCCAGCAGCCCCATGGGGGGCGCGGACACCATATATTTT. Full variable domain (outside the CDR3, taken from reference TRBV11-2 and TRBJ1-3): EAGVAQSPRYKIIEKRQSVAFWCNPISGHATLYWYQQILGQGPKLLIQFQNNGVVDDSQLPKDRFSAERLKGVDSTLKIQPAKLEDSAVYLCASSPMGGADTIYFGEGSWLTVV.

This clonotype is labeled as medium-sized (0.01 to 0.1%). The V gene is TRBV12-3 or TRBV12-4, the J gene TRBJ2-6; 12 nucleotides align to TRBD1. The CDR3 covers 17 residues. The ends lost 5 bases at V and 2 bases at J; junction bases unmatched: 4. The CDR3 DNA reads TGTGCCAGCAGTAGGGACAGGGGGCCTGCTGGGGCCAACGTCCTGACTTTC. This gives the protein CASSRDRGPAGANVLTF.

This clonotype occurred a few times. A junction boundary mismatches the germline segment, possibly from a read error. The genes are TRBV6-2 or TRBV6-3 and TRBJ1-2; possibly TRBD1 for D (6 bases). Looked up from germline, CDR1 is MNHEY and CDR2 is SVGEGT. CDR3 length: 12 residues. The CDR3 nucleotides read TGTGCCAGCAGTCCGGGACATCATGGCTACACCTTT. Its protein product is CASSPGHHGYTF.

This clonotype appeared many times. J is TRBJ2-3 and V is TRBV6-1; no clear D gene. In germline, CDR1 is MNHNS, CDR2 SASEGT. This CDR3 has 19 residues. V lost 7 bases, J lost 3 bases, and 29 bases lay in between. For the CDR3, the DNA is TGTGCCAGCATGGTTTTTCAGCGCGCCTCCATGGGGTATACAGATACGCAGTATTTT. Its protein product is CASMVFQRASMGYTDTQYF.